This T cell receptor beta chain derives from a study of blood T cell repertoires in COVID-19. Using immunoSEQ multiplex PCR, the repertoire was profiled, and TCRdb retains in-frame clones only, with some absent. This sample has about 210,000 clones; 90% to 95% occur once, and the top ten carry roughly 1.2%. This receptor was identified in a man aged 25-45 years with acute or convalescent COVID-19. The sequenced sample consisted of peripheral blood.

CDR3 coding DNA: TGTGCCAGCGCAGGGACAGGGAGCTATGGCTACACCTTC. It yields the protein CASAGTGSYGYTF. This chain connects TRBV3-1 (or the pseudogene TRBV3-2) to TRBJ1-2; 9 bases fit TRBD1. Germline V gene lookup returns CDR1 LGHDT and CDR2 YNNKEL (reference sequence). The trim removed 8 bases at V and 4 bases at J, leaving 5 bases unmatched. This CDR3 is built from 13 residues.